One and the same sample provided the 13 T cell receptor beta chains below, sequenced in a study of CD8+CD57+ T cells in acquired aplastic anemia. CDR3 and TCR beta VDJ profiling relied on genomic DNA as the template. Via MiXCR, TCRdb re-called the reads, giving one row per CDR3 protein. The table lists about 130,000 distinct CDR3 sequences, 48% of them singletons. Sequencing was done on a sample of sorted CD4+, CD8+, or CD8+CD57+ T cells (not recorded which) from PBMCs. The receptors originated from a human donor in good health, serving as a control.

This clonotype was seen just once. This rearrangement joins TRBV2 to TRBJ1-4; no definite D call. This CDR3 comprises 11 residues. Between the trimmed V and J ends, which lost 4 bases and 13 bases, there was a span of 10 bases. Germline V gene data show CDR1 as SNHLY and CDR2 as FYNNEI. CDR3 DNA: TGTGCCAGCAGTGCTAACAAAAGACTGTTTTTT. As protein: CASSANKRLFF.

Within the sample, this clonotype is medium-sized (0.01 to 0.1%). This chain uses TRBV29-1 with TRBJ2-7; TRBD1 might be the D (5 bases). Germline assignment: CDR1 SQVTM and CDR2 ANQGSEA. The CDR3 runs 11 residues. Trimming took off 5 bases at V and 4 bases at J, with 9 bases between the two ends. CDR3 nucleotides: TGCAGCGTTTATCAGGGATACGAGCAGTACTTC. Translated: CSVYQGYEQYF.

The chain employs TRBV19 and TRBJ1-1; D perhaps matches TRBD1 (5 bases). CDR3 length equals 15 residues. Trimming shortened V by 7 bases and J by 1 base, and 16 bases separated the two germline ends. Germline CDR1 is LNHDA and CDR2 is SQIVND (reference sequence). This CDR3 reads CASTPGLWGNTEAFF. CDR3 nucleotide sequence: TGTGCCAGTACCCCAGGGTTGTGGGGGAACACTGAAGCTTTCTTT. Variable domain in full (rest from reference TRBV19 and TRBJ1-1): DGGITQSPKYLFRKEGQNVTLSCEQNLNHDAMYWYRQDPGQGLRLIYYSQIVNDFQKGDIAEGYSVSREKKESFPLTVTSAQKNPTAFYLCASTPGLWGNTEAFFGQGTRLTVV.

The V gene is TRBV25-1, the J gene TRBJ2-1; 7 positions match TRBD1. The trim removed 6 bases at V and 8 bases at J, leaving 13 bases unmatched. CDR3 length equals 15 residues. Germline CDR1 and CDR2: MGHDK and SYGVNS. The CDR3 DNA sequence: TGTGCCAGCAGCCCTGAGAGGGGGCACGTCGATGAGCAGTTCTTC. Its translation is CASSPERGHVDEQFF. The complete variable domain, with remaining parts taken from reference TRBV25-1 and TRBJ2-1, reads EADIYQTPRYLVIGTGKKITLECSQTMGHDKMYWYQQDPGMELHLIHYSYGVNSTEKGDLSSESTVSRIRTEHFPLTLESARPSHTSQYLCASSPERGHVDEQFFGPGTRLTVL.

This clonotype was detected ten times or more. The chain uses TRBV7-9 and TRBJ2-5; TRBD2 agrees at 11 bases. The CDR3 totals 17 residues. V shed 5 bases, J shed 3 bases, and the junction held 11 bases outside the gene matches. CDR1 and CDR2 from the germline V gene are SEHNR and FQNEAQ (reference sequence). The CDR3 DNA reads TGTGCCAGCAGCGGGAGACTAGCGGGGTTAGTAGAAGAGACCCAGTACTTC. Translated, it gives CASSGRLAGLVEETQYF.

J is TRBJ2-1 and V is TRBV6-1; D unresolved. Germline V gene data show CDR1 as MNHNS and CDR2 as SASEGT. The CDR3 covers 13 residues. The V end was cut by 6 bases, the J end by 4 bases, with 10 bases between. The CDR3 DNA reads TGTGCCAGCAGCCTTGGACCTTACAATGAGCAGTTCTTC. The encoded protein is CASSLGPYNEQFF.

The V gene is TRBV20-1, the J gene TRBJ2-7; 15 bases are a match to TRBD2. This CDR3 comprises 15 residues. Germline lookup yields CDR1 DFQATT and CDR2 SNEGSKA (reference sequence). V was clipped by 4 bases and J by 2 bases; unmatched bases: 3. The CDR3 protein is CSATGLAGGPYEQYF. CDR3 nucleotides: TGCAGTGCTACGGGACTAGCGGGAGGTCCCTACGAGCAGTACTTC.

At least ten counts were recorded for this clonotype. V and J are TRBV4-3 and TRBJ2-1, with TRBD2 matching 7 bases. Germline V gives CDR1 LGHNA, CDR2 YSLEER. The CDR3 is 14 residues long. With 0 bases clipped from V and 8 bases from J, the junction kept 4 bases outside the gene matches. DNA of the CDR3: TGCGCCAGCAGCCAAGAGACTACTAGCGATGAGCAGTTCTTC. Translating it yields CASSQETTSDEQFF.

The chain couples TRBV9 to TRBJ1-1; maybe TRBD1 (5 bases). The CDR3 length is 14 residues. Trimming took off 1 base at V and 4 bases at J, with 11 bases between the two ends. The germline gives CDR1 SGDLS, CDR2 YYNGEE. In DNA, the CDR3 is TGTGCCAGCAGCGTATCCCCAGGGACCACTGAAGCTTTCTTT. This translates into CASSVSPGTTEAFF.

The J gene is TRBJ1-1, the V gene TRBV15; no definite D call. Trimming shortened V by 5 bases and J by 5 bases, and 15 bases separated the two germline ends. This CDR3 has 14 amino acids. CDR1 LNHNV and CDR2 YYDKDF come from the germline V gene (reference sequence). This CDR3 is CATSLSSGLTEAFF. DNA of the CDR3: TGTGCCACCAGCCTCAGCTCGGGTTTGACTGAAGCTTTCTTT.

With regard to this clonotype: Being one base from a much bigger clone, this may be a read error. This chain uses TRBV12-3 or TRBV12-4 with TRBJ1-1; unclear D gene. CDR3 length equals 14 residues. The CDR3 bases are TGTGCCAGCAGTTTGCGCAGTAAGAACACTGGAGCTTTCTTT. The encoded protein is CASSLRSKNTGAFF.

This clonotype was recorded a few times. The chain joins TRBV7-9 to TRBJ2-7; TRBD1 might be the D (6 bases). There are 13 residues in the CDR3. Germline values: CDR1 SEHNR, CDR2 FQNEAQ (reference sequence). The ends were cut back, 4 bases at V and 2 bases at J, with 9 bases in the middle. This CDR3 reads CASSSQGTYEQYF. The CDR3 DNA sequence: TGTGCCAGCAGCTCACAGGGCACCTACGAGCAGTACTTC.

V and J are TRBV12-3 or TRBV12-4 and TRBJ2-7; TRBD1 is a possible D gene (6 bases). This CDR3 is built from 13 residues. Deletions cut 5 bases from V and 3 bases from J, with 11 bases between. The CDR3 DNA reads TGTGCCAGCAGTACAGGGCCTGTCTACGAGCAGTACTTC. As protein: CASSTGPVYEQYF.